Each of the 9 T cell receptor beta chains below was sequenced from the same sample in a study of human T cells and chemical hapten exposure. Time point of the sample: pre-sensitization, week 0. Described treatment: therapeutic diphenylcyclopropenone sensitization with weekly scalp DPC. MiXCR was run by TCRdb on the RACE reads, yielding one entry per CDR3 protein. This sample has roughly 380,000 distinct CDR3 sequences; 5% to 6.5% occur once, and the top ten carry 2% to 3%. Material: whole blood, obtained in connection with sensitization to the hapten diphenylcyclopropenone (DPC). These receptors all come from a woman in her forties or fifties with alopecia areata. Some clones in this sample may be carry-over from other donors' samples.

This clonotype was recorded at least ten times. The chain links TRBV6-5 to TRBJ2-2, with D possibly being TRBD2 (6 bases). The CDR3 spans 16 residues. The germline V and J ends were trimmed by 4 bases and 1 base, with 13 bases remaining between them. The germline gives CDR1 MNHEY, CDR2 SVGAGI. The CDR3 coding sequence is TGTGCCAGCAGTTCACCTGGGGGACTGAACACCGGGGAGCTGTTTTTT. Encoded protein: CASSSPGGLNTGELFF.

V and J are TRBV20-1 and TRBJ1-4; D is unresolved. The V and J ends lost 1 base and 0 bases respectively, with 3 bases between them. The germline V gene has CDR1 DFQATT and CDR2 SNEGSKA (reference sequence). There are 13 residues in the CDR3. The CDR3 spells CSARVTTNEKLFF. CDR3 nucleotides: TGCAGTGCTAGAGTGACAACTAATGAAAAACTGTTTTTT.

This clonotype was found many times. The chain uses TRBV3-1 and TRBJ1-6; 11 bases match TRBD1. The CDR3 is 17 amino acids. Germline V gene data show CDR1 as LGHDT and CDR2 as YNNKEL (reference sequence). V shed 4 bases and J 8 bases; nucleotides not matched to a gene: 10. CDR3 DNA: TGTGCCAGCAGCCGAAAAACCGGGACAGGGGGACATTCACCCCTCCACTTT. Translation gives CASSRKTGTGGHSPLHF. The complete variable domain, with remaining parts taken from reference TRBV3-1 and TRBJ1-6, reads DTAVSQTPKYLVTQMGNDKSIKCEQNLGHDTMYWYKQDSKKFLKIMFSYNNKELIINETVPNRFSPKSPDKAHLNLHINSLELGDSAVYFCASSRKTGTGGHSPLHFGNGTRLTVT.

This clonotype was seen repeatedly, ten times or more. The chain employs TRBV7-9 and TRBJ1-1; D call uncertain. The CDR3 covers 14 residues. Germline CDR1 SEHNR, CDR2 FQNEAQ (reference sequence). Trimming took off 6 bases at V and 3 bases at J, with 14 bases between the two ends. The CDR3 region is CASRPPEGDTEAFF. CDR3 nucleotide sequence: TGTGCCAGCAGGCCCCCGGAGGGCGACACTGAAGCTTTCTTT.

This clonotype has more than one count but fewer than ten. V usage is TRBV27 and J usage is TRBJ1-6, with 7 bases that match TRBD1. The V gene's germline CDR1 is MNHEY and CDR2 SMNVEV (reference sequence). The junction had 7 bases not matched to a gene; V was cut back by 2 bases and J by 6 bases. The CDR3 is 16 amino acids. The CDR3 DNA reads TGTGCCAGCAGTTTAGGCAGGGGGTCGTCTAATTCACCCCTCCACTTT. Its translation: CASSLGRGSSNSPLHF.

In regard to this clonotype: A much larger clone differs from this one at a single base, so this may be a read error. The chain uses TRBV12-3 or TRBV12-4 and TRBJ1-2; 11 bases are shared with TRBD1. The CDR3 contains 15 residues. The CDR3 is CARSSWDRGNYGYTF. CDR3 nucleotide sequence: TGTGCCAGGAGTTCGTGGGACAGGGGGAACTATGGCTACACCTTC.

J is TRBJ2-1 and V is TRBV20-1; D is uncertain. V was clipped by 1 base and J by 8 bases, with 18 bases between them. Germline V gives CDR1 DFQATT, CDR2 SNEGSKA (reference sequence). The length of the CDR3 is 15 residues. The CDR3 sequence: CSARGRTVGNDEQFF. The CDR3 bases are TGCAGTGCTAGAGGGAGAACAGTGGGGAACGATGAGCAGTTCTTC.

This clonotype was seen more than once but under ten times. The V and J genes are TRBV12-3 or TRBV12-4 and TRBJ1-2; D may be TRBD1 (5 bases). Trimming removed 3 bases at V and 6 bases at J, with 8 bases between. This CDR3 spans 12 amino acids. CDR3 loop: CASSFARDGYTF. CDR3 sequence (DNA): TGTGCCAGCAGTTTCGCCAGGGATGGCTACACCTTC.

Many counts were recorded for this clonotype. The CDR3 sequence: CAWNPGGPGDTQYF. CDR3 DNA: TGTGCCTGGAACCCGGGGGGGCCCGGCGATACGCAGTATTTT. The V call is TRBV30, the J call TRBJ2-3, with 8 bases lining up with TRBD2. The CDR3 is 14 amino acids. The V segment lost 4 bases and the J segment 6 bases; nucleotides outside the gene matches: 9. The germline CDR1 and CDR2 sequences are GTSNPN and SVGIG (reference sequence).